This T cell receptor (beta chain) was identified in a study of cytomegalovirus exposure and HLA in healthy donors. Study details: Within the Caucasian-associated ancestry cluster were about 81% of the approximately 400 genotyped donors.

Germline CDR1 is SEHNR and CDR2 is FQNEAQ (reference sequence). The CDR3 totals 15 residues. V was pared by 11 bases and J by 3 bases, with 20 bases between. This PCR relied on a set of 60 Vbeta primers and 13 Jbeta primers. The assay was immunoSEQ multiplex PCR, and TCRdb's table has in-frame clones only and misses some. This repertoire shows roughly 190,000 clones, 70% to 80% found once; its top ten account for 1.6%. V and J are TRBV7-9 and TRBJ1-5; D perhaps matches TRBD1 (6 bases). What was sequenced was PBMCs. The sequence was obtained from a woman between 45 and 60 years old in good health and CMV-seronegative. This CDR3 is CACKDRGHDNQPQHF. The CDR3 DNA follows: TGTGCCTGCAAGGATAGGGGACATGACAATCAGCCCCAGCATTTT.